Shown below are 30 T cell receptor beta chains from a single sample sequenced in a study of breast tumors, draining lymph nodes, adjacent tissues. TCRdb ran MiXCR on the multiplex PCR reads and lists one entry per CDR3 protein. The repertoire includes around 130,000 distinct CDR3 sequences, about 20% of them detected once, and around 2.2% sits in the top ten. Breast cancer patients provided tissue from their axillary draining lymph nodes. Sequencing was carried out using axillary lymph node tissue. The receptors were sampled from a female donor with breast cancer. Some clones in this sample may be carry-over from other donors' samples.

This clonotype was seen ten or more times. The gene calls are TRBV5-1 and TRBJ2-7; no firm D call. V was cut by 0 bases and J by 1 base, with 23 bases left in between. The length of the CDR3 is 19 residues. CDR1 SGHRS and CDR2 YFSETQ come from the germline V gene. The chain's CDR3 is CASSLAVFANNPRSYEQYF. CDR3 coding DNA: TGCGCCAGCAGCTTGGCCGTGTTCGCGAACAACCCGAGATCCTACGAGCAGTACTTC.

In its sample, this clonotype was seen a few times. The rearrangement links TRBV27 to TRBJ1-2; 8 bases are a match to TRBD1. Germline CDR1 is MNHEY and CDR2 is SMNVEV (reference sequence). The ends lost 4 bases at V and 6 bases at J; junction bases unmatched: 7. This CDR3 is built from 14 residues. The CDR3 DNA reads TGTGCCAGCAGTTGGATAGGACAGGGTGATGGCTACACCTTC. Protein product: CASSWIGQGDGYTF.

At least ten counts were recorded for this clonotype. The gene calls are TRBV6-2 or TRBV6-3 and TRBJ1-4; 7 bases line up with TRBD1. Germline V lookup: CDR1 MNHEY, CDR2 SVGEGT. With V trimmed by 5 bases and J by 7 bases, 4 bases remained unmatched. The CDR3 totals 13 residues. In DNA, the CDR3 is TGTGCCAGCAGTACCCAGGGGGGTGAAAAACTGTTTTTT. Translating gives CASSTQGGEKLFF.

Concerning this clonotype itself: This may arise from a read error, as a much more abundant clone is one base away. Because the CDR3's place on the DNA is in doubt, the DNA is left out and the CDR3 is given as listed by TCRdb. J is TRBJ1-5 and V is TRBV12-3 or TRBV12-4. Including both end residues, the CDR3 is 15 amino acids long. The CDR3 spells CASSFGAGTLQPQRF.

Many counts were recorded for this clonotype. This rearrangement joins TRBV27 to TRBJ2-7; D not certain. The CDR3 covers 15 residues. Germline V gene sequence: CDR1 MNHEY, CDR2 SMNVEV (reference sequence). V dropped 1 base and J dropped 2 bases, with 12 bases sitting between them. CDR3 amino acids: CASSLFKGSTYEQYF. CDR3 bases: TGTGCCAGCAGTTTATTTAAGGGTAGCACCTACGAGCAGTACTTC.

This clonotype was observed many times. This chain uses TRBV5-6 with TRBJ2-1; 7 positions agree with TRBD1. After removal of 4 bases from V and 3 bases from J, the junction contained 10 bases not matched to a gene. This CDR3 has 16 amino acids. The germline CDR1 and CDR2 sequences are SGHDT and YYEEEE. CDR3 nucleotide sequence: TGTGCCAGCAGCATGAGGAACAGGGGTTACTACAATGAGCAGTTCTTC. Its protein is CASSMRNRGYYNEQFF.

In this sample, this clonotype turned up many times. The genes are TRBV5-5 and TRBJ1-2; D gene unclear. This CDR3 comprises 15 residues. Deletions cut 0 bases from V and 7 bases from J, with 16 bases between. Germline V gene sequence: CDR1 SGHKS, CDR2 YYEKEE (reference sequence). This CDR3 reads CASSLGDTRGFGYTF. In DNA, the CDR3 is TGTGCCAGCAGCTTGGGTGACACCCGGGGTTTTGGCTACACCTTC.

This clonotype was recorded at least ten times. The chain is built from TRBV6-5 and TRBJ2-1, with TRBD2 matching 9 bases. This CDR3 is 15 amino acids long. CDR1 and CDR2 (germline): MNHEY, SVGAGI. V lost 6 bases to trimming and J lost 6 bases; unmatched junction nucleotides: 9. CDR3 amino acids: CASSRGTSSSNEQFF. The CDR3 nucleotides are TGTGCCAGCAGCCGAGGGACTAGCTCATCCAATGAGCAGTTCTTC.

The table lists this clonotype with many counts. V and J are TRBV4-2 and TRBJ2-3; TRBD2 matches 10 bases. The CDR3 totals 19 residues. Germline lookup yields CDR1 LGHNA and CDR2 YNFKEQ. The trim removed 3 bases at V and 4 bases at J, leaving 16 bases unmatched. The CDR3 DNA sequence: TGTGCCAGCAGCCAGAGCGGTGGGGCTAGCGGGAGTTTTTCAGATACGCAGTATTTT. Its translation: CASSQSGGASGSFSDTQYF.

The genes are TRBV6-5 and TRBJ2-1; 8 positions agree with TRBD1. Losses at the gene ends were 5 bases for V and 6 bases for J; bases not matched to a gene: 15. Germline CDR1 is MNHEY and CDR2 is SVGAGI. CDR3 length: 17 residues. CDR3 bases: TGTGCCAGCAGTGACACCTCCAGGGGGCGGAAGGTCAATGAGCAGTTCTTC. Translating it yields CASSDTSRGRKVNEQFF.

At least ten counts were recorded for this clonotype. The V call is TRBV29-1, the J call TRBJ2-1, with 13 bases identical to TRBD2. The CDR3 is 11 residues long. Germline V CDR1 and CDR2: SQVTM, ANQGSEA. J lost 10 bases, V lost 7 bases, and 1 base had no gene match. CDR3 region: CSATSGREQFF. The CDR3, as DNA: TGCAGCGCGACTAGCGGGAGGGAGCAGTTCTTC.

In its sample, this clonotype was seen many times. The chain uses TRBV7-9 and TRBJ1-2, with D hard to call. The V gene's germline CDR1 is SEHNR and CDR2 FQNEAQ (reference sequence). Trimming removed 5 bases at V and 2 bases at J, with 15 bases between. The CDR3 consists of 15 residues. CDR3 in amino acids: CASSTRGAPNYGYTF. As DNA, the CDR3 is TGTGCCAGCAGCACCCGAGGCGCTCCGAACTATGGCTACACCTTC.

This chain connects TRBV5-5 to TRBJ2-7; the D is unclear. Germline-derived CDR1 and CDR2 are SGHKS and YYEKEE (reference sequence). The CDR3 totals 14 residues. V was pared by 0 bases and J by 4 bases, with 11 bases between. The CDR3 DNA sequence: TGTGCCAGCAGCTTGGAGGCAGCCGGATACGAGCAGTACTTC. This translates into CASSLEAAGYEQYF.

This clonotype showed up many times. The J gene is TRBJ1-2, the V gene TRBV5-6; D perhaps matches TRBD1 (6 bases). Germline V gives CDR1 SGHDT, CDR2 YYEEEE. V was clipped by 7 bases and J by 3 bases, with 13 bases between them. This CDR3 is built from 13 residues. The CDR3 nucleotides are TGTGCCAGCGCCACAGGGAGCTACTATGGCTACACCTTC. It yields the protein CASATGSYYGYTF.

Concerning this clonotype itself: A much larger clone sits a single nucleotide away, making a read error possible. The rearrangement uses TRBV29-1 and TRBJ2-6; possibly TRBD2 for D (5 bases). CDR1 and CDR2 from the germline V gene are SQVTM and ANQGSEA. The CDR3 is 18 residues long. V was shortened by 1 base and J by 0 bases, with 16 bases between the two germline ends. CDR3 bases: TGCAGCGTTGAAGGCCGCCAGGAGGCCGGCTCTGGGGCCAACGTCCTGACTTTC. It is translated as CSVEGRQEAGSGANVLTF.

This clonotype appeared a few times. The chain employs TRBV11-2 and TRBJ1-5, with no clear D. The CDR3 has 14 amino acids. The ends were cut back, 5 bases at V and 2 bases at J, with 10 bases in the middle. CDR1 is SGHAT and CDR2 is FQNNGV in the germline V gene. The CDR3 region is CASSRSGGNQPQHF. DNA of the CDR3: TGTGCCAGCAGCCGTAGTGGGGGCAATCAGCCCCAGCATTTT.

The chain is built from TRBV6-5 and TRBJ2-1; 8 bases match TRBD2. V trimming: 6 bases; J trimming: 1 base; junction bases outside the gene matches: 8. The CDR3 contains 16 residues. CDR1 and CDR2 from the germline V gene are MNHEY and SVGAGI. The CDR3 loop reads CASRYTSGDSYNEQFF. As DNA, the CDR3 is TGTGCCAGCAGGTACACTAGCGGTGATTCCTACAATGAGCAGTTCTTC.

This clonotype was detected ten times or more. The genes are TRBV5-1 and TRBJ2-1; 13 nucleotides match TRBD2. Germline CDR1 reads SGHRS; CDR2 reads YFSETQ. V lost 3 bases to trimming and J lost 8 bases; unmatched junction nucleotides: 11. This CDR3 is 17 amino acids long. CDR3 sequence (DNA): TGCGCCAGCAGCTCAGGTGCCGGGACTAGCGGGATGTATGAGCAGTTCTTC. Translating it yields CASSSGAGTSGMYEQFF. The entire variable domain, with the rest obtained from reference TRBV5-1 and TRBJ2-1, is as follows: KAGVTQTPRYLIKTRGQQVTLSCSPISGHRSVSWYQQTPGQGLQFLFEYFSETQRNKGNFPGRFSGRQFSNSRSEMNVSTLELGDSALYLCASSSGAGTSGMYEQFFGPGTRLTVL.

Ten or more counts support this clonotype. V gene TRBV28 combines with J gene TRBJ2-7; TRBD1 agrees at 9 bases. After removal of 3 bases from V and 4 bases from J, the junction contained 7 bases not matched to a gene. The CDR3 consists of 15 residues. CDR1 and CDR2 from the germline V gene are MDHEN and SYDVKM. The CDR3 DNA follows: TGTGCCAGCAGTTTTGGCGGGACAGGGTTGTACGAGCAGTACTTC. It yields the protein CASSFGGTGLYEQYF.

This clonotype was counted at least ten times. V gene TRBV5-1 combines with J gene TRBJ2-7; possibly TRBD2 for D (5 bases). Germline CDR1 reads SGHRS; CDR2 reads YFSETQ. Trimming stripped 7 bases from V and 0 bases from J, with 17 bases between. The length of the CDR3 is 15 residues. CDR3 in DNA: TGCGCCAGCTACGACCGGACTCTGAGCTCCTACGAGCAGTACTTC. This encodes CASYDRTLSSYEQYF.

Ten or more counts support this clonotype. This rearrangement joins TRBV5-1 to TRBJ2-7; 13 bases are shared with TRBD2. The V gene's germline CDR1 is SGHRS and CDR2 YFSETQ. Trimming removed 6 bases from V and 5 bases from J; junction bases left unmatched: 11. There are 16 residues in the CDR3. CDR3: CASMVGLAGARNEQYF. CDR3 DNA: TGCGCCAGCATGGTTGGACTAGCGGGAGCTCGGAACGAGCAGTACTTC. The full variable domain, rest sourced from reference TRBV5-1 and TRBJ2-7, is KAGVTQTPRYLIKTRGQQVTLSCSPISGHRSVSWYQQTPGQGLQFLFEYFSETQRNKGNFPGRFSGRQFSNSRSEMNVSTLELGDSALYLCASMVGLAGARNEQYFGPGTRLTVT.

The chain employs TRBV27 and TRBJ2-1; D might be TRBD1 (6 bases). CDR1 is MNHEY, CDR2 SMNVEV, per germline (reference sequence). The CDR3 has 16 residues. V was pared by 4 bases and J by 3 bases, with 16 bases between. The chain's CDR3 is CASSSAPGVNYNEQFF. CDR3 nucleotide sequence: TGTGCCAGCAGTTCTGCGCCAGGGGTTAACTACAATGAGCAGTTCTTC.

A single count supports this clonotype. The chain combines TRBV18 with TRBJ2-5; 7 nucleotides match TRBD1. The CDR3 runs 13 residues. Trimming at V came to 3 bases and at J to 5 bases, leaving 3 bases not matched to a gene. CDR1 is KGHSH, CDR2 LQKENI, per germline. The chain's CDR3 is CASSPVRGETQYF. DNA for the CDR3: TGTGCCAGCTCACCTGTCAGGGGGGAGACCCAGTACTTC.

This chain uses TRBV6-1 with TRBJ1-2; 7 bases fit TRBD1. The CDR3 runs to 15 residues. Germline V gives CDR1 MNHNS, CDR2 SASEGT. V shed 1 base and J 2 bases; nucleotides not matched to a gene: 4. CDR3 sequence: CASSEGLGQNYGYTF. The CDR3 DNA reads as TGTGCCAGCAGTGAAGGGTTGGGACAGAACTATGGCTACACCTTC.

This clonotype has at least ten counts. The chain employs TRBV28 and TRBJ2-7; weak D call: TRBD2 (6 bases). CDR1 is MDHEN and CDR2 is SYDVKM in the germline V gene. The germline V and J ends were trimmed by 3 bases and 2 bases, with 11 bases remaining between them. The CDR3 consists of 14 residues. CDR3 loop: CASSFRSGTYEQYF. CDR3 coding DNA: TGTGCCAGCAGTTTTCGTAGCGGAACCTACGAGCAGTACTTC.

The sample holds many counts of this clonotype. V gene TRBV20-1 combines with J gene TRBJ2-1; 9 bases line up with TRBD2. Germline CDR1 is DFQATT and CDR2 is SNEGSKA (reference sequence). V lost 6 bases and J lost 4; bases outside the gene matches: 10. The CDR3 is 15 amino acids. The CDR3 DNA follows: TGCAGTGCGTCCCCTACTAGCGGGCGATACAATGAGCAGTTCTTC. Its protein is CSASPTSGRYNEQFF.

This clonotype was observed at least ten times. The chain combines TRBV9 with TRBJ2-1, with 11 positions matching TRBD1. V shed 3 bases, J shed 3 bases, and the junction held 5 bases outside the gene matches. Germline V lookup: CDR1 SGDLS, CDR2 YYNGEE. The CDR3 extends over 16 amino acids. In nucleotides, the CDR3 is TGTGCCAGCAGCGGGATGGGACAGGGGGACTACAATGAGCAGTTCTTC. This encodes CASSGMGQGDYNEQFF. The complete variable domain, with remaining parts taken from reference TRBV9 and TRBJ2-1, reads DSGVTQTPKHLITATGQRVTLRCSPRSGDLSVYWYQQSLDQGLQFLIQYYNGEERAKGNILERFSAQQFPDLHSELNLSSLELGDSALYFCASSGMGQGDYNEQFFGPGTRLTVL.

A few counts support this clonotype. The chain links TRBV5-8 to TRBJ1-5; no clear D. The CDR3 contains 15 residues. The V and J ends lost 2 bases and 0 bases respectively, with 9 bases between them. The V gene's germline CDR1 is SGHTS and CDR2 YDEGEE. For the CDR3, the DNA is TGTGCCAGCAGCTTAACTCTATATAGCAATCAGCCCCAGCATTTT. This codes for CASSLTLYSNQPQHF. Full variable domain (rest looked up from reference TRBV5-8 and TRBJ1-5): EAGVTQSPTHLIKTRGQQATLRCSPISGHTSVYWYQQALGLGLQFLLWYDEGEERNRGNFPPRFSGRQFPNYSSELNVNALELEDSALYLCASSLTLYSNQPQHFGDGTRLSIL.

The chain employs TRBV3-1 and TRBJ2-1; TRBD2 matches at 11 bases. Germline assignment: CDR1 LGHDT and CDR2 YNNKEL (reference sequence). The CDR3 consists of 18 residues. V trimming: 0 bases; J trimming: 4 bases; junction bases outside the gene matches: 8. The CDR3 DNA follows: TGTGCCAGCAGCCAAGAATTACTAGCGGGAGCCTCATACAATGAGCAGTTCTTC. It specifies CASSQELLAGASYNEQFF.

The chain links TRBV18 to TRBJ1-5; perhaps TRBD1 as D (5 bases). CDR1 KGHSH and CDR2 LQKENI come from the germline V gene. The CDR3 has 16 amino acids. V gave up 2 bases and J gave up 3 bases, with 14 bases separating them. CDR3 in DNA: TGTGCCAGCTCACCAACGGACGAGGGGCCCAATCAGCCCCAGCATTTT. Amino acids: CASSPTDEGPNQPQHF. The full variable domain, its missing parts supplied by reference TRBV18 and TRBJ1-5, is NAGVMQNPRHLVRRRGQEARLRCSPMKGHSHVYWYRQLPEEGLKFMVYLQKENIIDESGMPKERFSAEFPKEGPSILRIQQVVRGDSAAYFCASSPTDEGPNQPQHFGDGTRLSIL.